Presented here are 30 T cell receptor beta chains from one specimen sequenced in a study of blood T cells in healthy people across ages. A J-beta primer mix and a sample-barcoded 5' primer were used in a second PCR of about 7 to 11 cycles. TCRdb processed the 5' RACE reads anew with MiXCR; each CDR3 protein has one entry. Of some 760,000 distinct CDR3 sequences listed, 25% were seen once; the top ten hold under 4.5%. This sample was shared with a second study, whose subject was T cells of mothers and their children.

The sequenced material came from blood. These receptors were obtained from a boy younger than 18 in good health.

This chain links TRBV7-9 with TRBJ1-1; D may be TRBD1 (5 bases). Trimming stripped 5 bases from V and 3 bases from J, with 22 bases between. The CDR3 extends over 17 amino acids. The germline CDR1 and CDR2 sequences are SEHNR and FQNEAQ (reference sequence). Here the CDR3 DNA reads TGTGCCAGCAGCCTCGCAAGGACCGCTTGGGGGGACACTGAAGCTTTCTTT. It is translated as CASSLARTAWGDTEAFF. Filled out from reference TRBV7-9 and TRBJ1-1, the complete variable domain reads DTGVSQNPRHKITKRGQNVTFRCDPISEHNRLYWYRQTLGQGPEFLTYFQNEAQLEKSRLLSDRFSAERPKGSFSTLEIQRTEQGDSAMYLCASSLARTAWGDTEAFFGQGTRLTVV.

To note about this clonotype: At one end, the junction sequence differs from germline, possibly due to a read error. The rearrangement uses TRBV3-1 and TRBJ2-3; D gene uncertain. Germline values: CDR1 LGHDT, CDR2 YNNKEL (reference sequence). The CDR3 length is 15 residues. DNA of the CDR3: TGTGCCAGCAGCCGAGAGCAACTACCCACCGATACGCAGTACTTT. Translation: CASSREQLPTDTQYF.

This chain links TRBV29-1 with TRBJ2-6, with D hard to call. V dropped 2 bases and J dropped 12 bases, with 8 bases sitting between them. CDR1 and CDR2 from the germline V gene are SQVTM and ANQGSEA. CDR3 length: 11 residues. The CDR3 DNA reads TGCAGCGTTGAACTGCTCGGCGTCCTGACTTTC. Translated: CSVELLGVLTF.

V usage is TRBV12-3 or TRBV12-4 and J usage is TRBJ1-2; a possible D gene is TRBD1 (6 bases). There are 13 residues in the CDR3. The germline V and J ends were trimmed by 6 bases and 5 bases, with 13 bases remaining between them. CDR3: CASSPGHPYGYTF. CDR3 nucleotide sequence: TGTGCCAGCAGCCCGGGACATCCATATGGCTACACCTTC.

V usage is TRBV7-6 and J usage is TRBJ2-1; TRBD1 aligns across 9 bases. The CDR3 is made up of 17 amino acids. V lost 5 bases, J lost 8 bases, and 16 bases stayed unmatched. From germline, CDR1 is SGHVS and CDR2 FNYEAQ. CDR3 protein: CASSPFWTGTGSDEQFF. CDR3 nucleotide sequence: TGTGCCAGCAGCCCTTTTTGGACCGGGACAGGGTCTGATGAGCAGTTCTTC.

This chain links TRBV7-2 with TRBJ1-1; D gene ambiguous. The V gene's germline CDR1 is SGHTA and CDR2 FQGNSA. CDR3 length equals 11 residues. The germline V and J ends were trimmed by 6 bases and 1 base, with 3 bases remaining between them. This CDR3 reads CASRTNTEAFF. DNA of the CDR3: TGTGCCAGCAGGACGAACACTGAAGCTTTCTTT.

The V gene is TRBV7-2, the J gene TRBJ2-1; the match to TRBD2 covers 12 bases. The length of the CDR3 is 16 residues. J lost 6 bases, V lost 6 bases, and 9 bases had no gene match. Germline CDR1 and CDR2: SGHTA and FQGNSA. This CDR3 is CASSQYRTSGTNEQFF. The CDR3 bases are TGTGCCAGCAGTCAGTACCGGACTAGCGGGACCAATGAGCAGTTCTTC.

This clonotype has ten or more counts. The chain is built from TRBV20-1 and TRBJ2-7, with D tentatively TRBD1 or TRBD2 (7 bases each). The CDR3 totals 13 residues. Germline V lookup: CDR1 DFQATT, CDR2 SNEGSKA (reference sequence). The V gene lost 3 bases and the J gene lost 3 bases, with 12 bases spanning the gap. The CDR3 loop is CSASQGGIYEQYF. As DNA, the CDR3 is TGCAGTGCTAGTCAGGGGGGGATCTACGAGCAGTACTTC.

The chain is built from TRBV13 and TRBJ1-1, with 10 bases matching TRBD1. V trimming: 1 base; J trimming: 2 bases; junction bases outside the gene matches: 7. Germline assignment: CDR1 PRHDT and CDR2 FYEKMQ (reference sequence). The CDR3 consists of 17 residues. CDR3 in amino acids: CASSLVGQGILNTEAFF. The CDR3 DNA reads TGTGCCAGCAGCTTAGTGGGACAGGGGATTCTTAACACTGAAGCTTTCTTT. Based on the CDR3 plus reference TRBV13 and TRBJ1-1, the full variable domain is AAGVIQSPRHLIKEKRETATLKCYPIPRHDTVYWYQQGPGQDPQFLISFYEKMQSDKGSIPDRFSAQQFSDYHSELNMSSLELGDSALYFCASSLVGQGILNTEAFFGQGTRLTVV.

The sample holds a few counts of this clonotype. The gene calls are TRBV15 and TRBJ1-1; no reliable D call. This CDR3 region has 14 residues. Per the germline V gene, CDR1 is LNHNV and CDR2 is YYDKDF (reference sequence). The ends were cut back, 9 bases at V and 1 base at J, with 15 bases in the middle. The CDR3 spells CATERPGRNTEAFF. The DNA of the CDR3 is TGTGCCACAGAGCGACCCGGGAGGAACACTGAAGCTTTCTTT.

This clonotype came up a few times. V is TRBV7-3 and J is TRBJ2-5; D may be TRBD2 (6 bases). The CDR3 loop spans 15 amino acids. V was cut by 5 bases and J by 0 bases, with 13 bases left in between. CDR1 is SGHTA and CDR2 is FQGTGA in the germline V gene. CDR3 sequence reads: CASSRSGTYQETQYF. CDR3 sequence (DNA): TGTGCCAGCAGCCGTAGCGGAACCTACCAAGAGACCCAGTACTTC. Looking up the rest from reference TRBV7-3 and TRBJ2-5 gives the full variable domain: GAGVSQTPSNKVTEKGKYVELRCDPISGHTALYWYRQSLGQGPEFLIYFQGTGAADDSGLPNDRFFAVRPEGSVSTLKIQRTERGDSAVYLCASSRSGTYQETQYFGPGTRLLVL.

This clonotype has more than one count but fewer than ten. The gene calls are TRBV30 and TRBJ2-4; D not resolved. This CDR3 contains 12 residues. Germline loops: CDR1 GTSNPN, CDR2 SVGIG (reference sequence). V shed 3 bases and J shed 8 bases, with 11 bases lying between them. In DNA form, the CDR3 reads TGTGCCTGGAGCCCCCCTAGTGACATTCAGTACTTC. As protein: CAWSPPSDIQYF.

The chain employs TRBV27 and TRBJ2-7; 8 positions match TRBD1. The CDR3 length is 15 residues. Germline loops: CDR1 MNHEY, CDR2 SMNVEV (reference sequence). V lost 6 bases to trimming and J lost 6 bases; unmatched junction nucleotides: 13. The CDR3 spells CASSRPRTGIFEQYF. CDR3 in DNA: TGTGCCAGCAGCCGGCCGCGGACAGGGATCTTCGAGCAGTACTTC.

The V and J genes are TRBV6-2 or TRBV6-3 and TRBJ1-5, with TRBD1 matching over 7 bases. This CDR3 has 17 residues. Germline V lookup: CDR1 MNHEY, CDR2 SVGEGT. With V trimmed by 2 bases and J by 4 bases, 11 bases remained unmatched. The CDR3 sequence: CASSYPPRTGKNQPQHF. The CDR3 DNA reads as TGTGCCAGCAGTTACCCGCCGAGGACAGGTAAAAATCAGCCCCAGCATTTT.

The rearrangement uses TRBV28 and TRBJ1-1; 8 bases match TRBD1. Looked up from germline, CDR1 is MDHEN and CDR2 is SYDVKM. CDR3 size: 16 residues. With 5 bases clipped from V and 1 base from J, the junction kept 9 bases outside the gene matches. The CDR3 sequence: CASSGGTGSENTEAFF. DNA for the CDR3: TGTGCCAGCAGTGGGGGGACAGGCTCCGAGAACACTGAAGCTTTCTTT.

This clonotype was found many times. CDR3: CASSTTGNYGYTF. The CDR3 DNA reads TGTGCCAGCAGTACGACAGGGAACTATGGCTACACCTTC. The rearrangement joins TRBV28 to TRBJ1-2; TRBD1 aligns across 7 bases. The germline V gene has CDR1 MDHEN and CDR2 SYDVKM. V trimming: 5 bases; J trimming: 2 bases; junction bases outside the gene matches: 2. The CDR3 has 13 amino acids.

The sample holds a few counts of this clonotype. The chain joins TRBV6-5 to TRBJ2-7, with D possibly being TRBD1 (5 bases). This CDR3 comprises 13 residues. Germline V CDR1 and CDR2: MNHEY, SVGAGI. V was clipped by 4 bases and J by 2 bases, with 9 bases between them. As DNA, the CDR3 is TGTGCCAGCAGTTTTGACAGTGCCTACGAGCAGTACTTC. This codes for CASSFDSAYEQYF.

This clonotype showed up just a few times. This sequence may be a read error, since a much larger clone differs from it by one base. The J gene is TRBJ2-1, the V gene TRBV3-1, with TRBD2 matching over 10 bases. Germline V gene lookup returns CDR1 LGHDT and CDR2 YNNKEL (reference sequence). The CDR3 is 18 amino acids. The V segment lost 4 bases and the J segment 7 bases; nucleotides outside the gene matches: 16. The CDR3, as DNA: TGTGCCAGCAGCCCCCCTCTCCTTACTAGCGGGAAGGGGAATGAGCAGTTCTTC. Amino acids: CASSPPLLTSGKGNEQFF.

This clonotype was seen a few times. The chain is built from TRBV10-3 and TRBJ2-3, with D uncertain. Trimming cost V 3 bases and J 0 bases, with 10 bases left between them. The germline V gene encodes CDR1 ENHRY and CDR2 SYGVKD. The CDR3 has 15 amino acids. The CDR3 DNA sequence: TGTGCCATCAGTGAAGTACACCCAAGCACAGATACGCAGTATTTT. Residues: CAISEVHPSTDTQYF.

This chain joins TRBV20-1 and TRBJ2-7; 7 bases map to TRBD1. The CDR3 covers 13 residues. Germline V gene lookup returns CDR1 DFQATT and CDR2 SNEGSKA (reference sequence). J was trimmed by 2 bases and V by 3 bases; bases with no gene match: 4. CDR3 loop: CSARPQGAYEQYF. The CDR3 region has the DNA TGCAGTGCTAGGCCCCAGGGGGCCTACGAGCAGTACTTC.

The CDR3 loop is CASSARQGPTGELFF. CDR3 bases: TGTGCCAGCAGCGCTCGACAGGGTCCCACCGGGGAGCTGTTTTTT. V and J are TRBV7-2 and TRBJ2-2; 7 bases fit TRBD1. J gave up 4 bases and V 5 bases, and 7 bases lay outside the gene matches. The CDR3 is 15 amino acids. Germline lookup yields CDR1 SGHTA and CDR2 FQGNSA.

The V and J genes are TRBV12-3 or TRBV12-4 and TRBJ1-2; TRBD1 might be the D (5 bases). Between the trimmed V and J ends, which lost 6 bases and 2 bases, there was a span of 16 bases. The CDR3 spans 15 residues. The CDR3 sequence is CASRPGRGGNYGYTF. CDR3 nucleotide sequence: TGTGCCAGCAGGCCTGGTCGGGGGGGAAACTATGGCTACACCTTC.

This chain uses TRBV14 with TRBJ2-5; the match to TRBD1 covers 9 bases. J was trimmed by 5 bases and V by 1 base; bases with no gene match: 8. CDR3 length: 16 amino acids. The germline CDR1 and CDR2 sequences are SGHDN and FVKESK. The CDR3, as DNA: TGTGCCAGCAGCCAAGTTAACAGGGGGCCTGGGGAGACCCAGTACTTC. Translation: CASSQVNRGPGETQYF.

This chain joins TRBV2 and TRBJ2-1; 7 bases are shared with TRBD1. The J call may be mistaken, given a closer DNA end match to TRBJ2-7. The CDR3 length is 15 residues. From germline, CDR1 is SNHLY and CDR2 FYNNEI. Here the CDR3 reads CASSPSTGSVNEQYF. CDR3 nucleotide sequence: TGTGCCAGCAGCCCTTCGACAGGGTCGGTCAACGAGCAGTACTTC.

The J gene is TRBJ2-1, the V gene TRBV28; 8 nucleotides match TRBD2. Trimming cost V 2 bases and J 9 bases; bases outside gene matches: 9. The V gene's germline CDR1 is MDHEN and CDR2 SYDVKM. The CDR3 spans 15 residues. The CDR3, as DNA: TGTGCCAGCAGTTTAGCGGGGACTAGATCTATTGAGCAGTTCTTC. Its translation is CASSLAGTRSIEQFF.

This clonotype has only a few counts. An end of the junction differs from the germline gene, which may be a read error. The V call is TRBV20-1, the J call TRBJ2-1; perhaps TRBD2 as D (6 bases). The CDR3 consists of 14 residues. CDR1 DFQATT and CDR2 SNEGSKA come from the germline V gene (reference sequence). The CDR3 nucleotides read TGCGGTGCTAGAAGGGGTGGGGGGTGGAATGAGCAGTTCTTC. It translates to CGARRGGGWNEQFF.

This clonotype was seen more than once but under ten times. The rearrangement links TRBV28 to TRBJ1-1, with TRBD1 matching over 9 bases. Looked up from germline, CDR1 is MDHEN and CDR2 is SYDVKM. With 6 bases clipped from V and 8 bases from J, the junction kept 7 bases outside the gene matches. This CDR3 is built from 13 residues. The CDR3 DNA is TGTGCCAGCAGAAGACCACAGGGGGCAGAAGCTTTCTTT. Residues: CASRRPQGAEAFF.

J is TRBJ2-4 and V is TRBV20-1; 7 nucleotides align to TRBD1. The CDR3 sequence is 13 residues long. With V trimmed by 5 bases and J by 1 base, 2 bases remained unmatched. Germline V CDR1 and CDR2: DFQATT, SNEGSKA (reference sequence). The CDR3 DNA reads TGCAGTGCTGAGGACAGGGCCAAAAACATTCAGTACTTC. Its translation: CSAEDRAKNIQYF.

This clonotype was counted a few times. The chain is built from TRBV12-3 or TRBV12-4 and TRBJ2-5; 10 bases agree with TRBD1. The J call is doubtful: the DNA matches TRBJ2-1 better. The CDR3 totals 16 residues. The CDR3 DNA reads as TGTGCCAGCAGTTTAACGGGACAGGGGCCTAACAATGAGCAGTTCTTC. Protein: CASSLTGQGPNNEQFF.

The CDR3 nucleotides are TGCAGTGCTAAGGCAGAAGGAGTTAATGAAAAACTGTTTTTT. It codes for CSAKAEGVNEKLFF. The genes are TRBV20-1 and TRBJ1-4, with unresolved D. CDR1 is DFQATT and CDR2 is SNEGSKA in the germline V gene (reference sequence). The CDR3 length is 14 residues. Trimming removed 4 bases from V and 4 bases from J, with 13 bases in between.